The 14 T cell receptor beta chains below come from one sample, sequenced in a study of blood T cell repertoires in COVID-19. Profiling relied on immunoSEQ multiplex PCR, and the TCRdb table lists in-frame clones only, not all of them. The sample includes approximately 110,000 clones, under 75% of them seen just once. Material: peripheral blood. Every receptor here comes from a man older than 75 with acute or convalescent COVID-19.

The V and J genes are TRBV9 and TRBJ2-2, with TRBD1 as a possible D gene (6 bases). CDR3 length equals 14 residues. Germline loops: CDR1 SGDLS, CDR2 YYNGEE. With 4 bases removed from V and 3 bases from J, the gap between germline ends came to 10 bases. The CDR3 DNA reads TGTGCCAGCAGCCTCCGACAGGACACCGGGGAGCTGTTTTTT. Translation: CASSLRQDTGELFF.

The rearrangement links TRBV28 to TRBJ2-2, with D perhaps matching TRBD2 (6 bases). CDR1 is MDHEN and CDR2 is SYDVKM in the germline V gene. Deletions cut 8 bases from V and 7 bases from J, with 11 bases between. This CDR3 region has 12 residues. This CDR3 reads CASVGGGGELFF. The CDR3 DNA reads as TGTGCCAGCGTCGGGGGAGGCGGGGAGCTGTTTTTT.

This clone was counted a few times. The V call is TRBV18, the J call TRBJ1-4; D gene ambiguous. This CDR3 region has 14 residues. Germline V lookup: CDR1 KGHSH, CDR2 LQKENI. V lost 1 base and J lost 7, with 10 bases in between. The CDR3 DNA reads as TGTGCCAGCTCACCACAAGGGAGAGGTGAAAAACTGTTTTTT. Amino acids: CASSPQGRGEKLFF.

This clone was recorded many times. The chain combines TRBV5-1 with TRBJ1-4, with D unresolved. V was trimmed by 7 bases and J by 3 bases, leaving 10 bases between them. CDR3 length equals 13 residues. CDR1 is SGHRS and CDR2 is YFSETQ in the germline V gene. The CDR3 loop reads CASGRGSNEKLFF. The DNA for the CDR3 is TGCGCCAGCGGCCGAGGGTCTAATGAAAAACTGTTTTTT. The whole variable domain, filled in from reference TRBV5-1 and TRBJ1-4, reads KAGVTQTPRYLIKTRGQQVTLSCSPISGHRSVSWYQQTPGQGLQFLFEYFSETQRNKGNFPGRFSGRQFSNSRSEMNVSTLELGDSALYLCASGRGSNEKLFFGSGTQLSVL.

This clone was observed a few times. This chain links TRBV18 with TRBJ2-3; weak D call: TRBD1 (5 bases). The V end lost 3 bases, the J end lost 0 bases, and 10 bases lay between the germline ends. Per the germline V gene, CDR1 is KGHSH and CDR2 is LQKENI. This CDR3 has 15 residues. The CDR3 bases are TGTGCCAGCTCACCTCCGACAGCTAGCACAGATACGCAGTATTTT. Translating gives CASSPPTASTDTQYF.

The rearrangement links TRBV5-1 to TRBJ2-5; 10 bases match TRBD2. Germline lookup yields CDR1 SGHRS and CDR2 YFSETQ. V trimming: 3 bases; J trimming: 4 bases; junction bases outside the gene matches: 6. The CDR3 totals 15 residues. The CDR3 spells CASSYVAGGTETQYF. The CDR3 DNA reads as TGCGCCAGCAGCTACGTAGCGGGAGGAACAGAGACCCAGTACTTC.

This clone was seen more than once but under ten times. The rearrangement links TRBV5-4 to TRBJ2-1; TRBD1 aligns across 9 bases. The CDR3 covers 14 residues. Unmatched junction bases numbered 8, after V lost 5 bases and J lost 8 bases. Germline CDR1 SGHNT, CDR2 YYREEE (reference sequence). For the CDR3, the DNA is TGTGCCAGCAGTCGGACAGGGGTGGGCGATGAGCAGTTCTTC. It encodes CASSRTGVGDEQFF.

This clone came up a few times. The rearrangement uses TRBV19 and TRBJ2-7, with D unclear. The V gene lost 0 bases and the J gene lost 3 bases, with 9 bases spanning the gap. The CDR3 has 14 amino acids. Germline values: CDR1 LNHDA, CDR2 SQIVND (reference sequence). CDR3 amino acids: CASSIDRGFYEQYF. The DNA for the CDR3 is TGTGCCAGTAGTATAGATCGAGGATTCTACGAGCAGTACTTC.

The chain recombines TRBV7-2 with TRBJ2-2, with 11 bases that match TRBD2. Germline V gene data show CDR1 as SGHTA and CDR2 as FQGNSA. Germline trimming cut 4 bases from V and 4 bases from J; bases unmatched to any gene: 8. This CDR3 is 17 amino acids long. CDR3 region: CASSSSGLAGGTGELFF. The CDR3, as DNA: TGTGCCAGCAGCTCCAGCGGACTAGCGGGCGGCACCGGGGAGCTGTTTTTT.

The V and J genes are TRBV4-1 and TRBJ1-6, with D hard to call. Germline lookup yields CDR1 MGHRA and CDR2 YSYEKL. Trimming cost V 4 bases and J 0 bases, with 7 bases left between them. This CDR3 region has 15 residues. In DNA, the CDR3 is TGCGCCAGCAGCCCCGAGAGCTCCTATAATTCACCCCTCCACTTT. This sequence encodes CASSPESSYNSPLHF.

This clone was counted between two and nine times. The V gene is TRBV5-1, the J gene TRBJ1-2, with 7 nucleotides matching TRBD1. The junction had 5 bases not matched to a gene; V was cut back by 5 bases and J by 7 bases. This CDR3 comprises 12 residues. The germline V gene has CDR1 SGHRS and CDR2 YFSETQ. CDR3 loop: CASRESGGGYTF. CDR3 DNA: TGCGCCAGCAGGGAGTCAGGGGGTGGCTACACCTTC.

The genes are TRBV11-3 and TRBJ2-1, with D perhaps matching TRBD2 (5 bases). V shed 2 bases and J shed 7 bases, with 15 bases lying between them. The CDR3 loop spans 15 amino acids. Germline V gene lookup returns CDR1 SGHNT and CDR2 YENEEA. The CDR3 DNA sequence: TGTGCCAGCAGCTTAAATCAAGCTACGGGAAATGAGCAGTTCTTC. Translated: CASSLNQATGNEQFF.

V is TRBV19 and J is TRBJ1-4, with D unclear. Germline V gives CDR1 LNHDA, CDR2 SQIVND (reference sequence). The CDR3 is 15 residues long. The ends were cut back, 3 bases at V and 2 bases at J, with 10 bases in the middle. CDR3 in amino acids: CASSMTPGTNEKLFF. In nucleotides, the CDR3 is TGTGCCAGTAGTATGACGCCCGGGACTAATGAAAAACTGTTTTTT.

A few counts support this clone. The V and J genes are TRBV9 and TRBJ2-1, with 10 bases lining up with TRBD2. This CDR3 comprises 15 residues. Germline-derived CDR1 and CDR2 are SGDLS and YYNGEE. Trimming cost V 0 bases and J 8 bases; bases outside gene matches: 5. The CDR3 region is CASSVGASGSDEQFF. The DNA for the CDR3 is TGTGCCAGCAGCGTAGGTGCTAGCGGGAGTGATGAGCAGTTCTTC.